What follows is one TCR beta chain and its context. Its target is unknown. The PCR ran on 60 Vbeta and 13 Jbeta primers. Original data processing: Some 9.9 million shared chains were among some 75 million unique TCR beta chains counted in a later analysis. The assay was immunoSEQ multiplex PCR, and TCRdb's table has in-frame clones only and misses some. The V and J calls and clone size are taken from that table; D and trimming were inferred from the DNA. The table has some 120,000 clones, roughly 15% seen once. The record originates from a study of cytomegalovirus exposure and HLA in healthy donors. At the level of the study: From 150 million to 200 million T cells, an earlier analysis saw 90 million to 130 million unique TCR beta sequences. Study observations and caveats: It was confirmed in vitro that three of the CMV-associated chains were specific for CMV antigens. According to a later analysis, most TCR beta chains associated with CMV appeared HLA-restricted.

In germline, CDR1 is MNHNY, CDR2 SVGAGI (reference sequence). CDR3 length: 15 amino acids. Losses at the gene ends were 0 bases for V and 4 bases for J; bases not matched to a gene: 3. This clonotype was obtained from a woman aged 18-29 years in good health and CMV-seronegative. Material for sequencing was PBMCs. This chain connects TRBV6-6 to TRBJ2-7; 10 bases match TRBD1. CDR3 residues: CASSYSAGQGYEQYF. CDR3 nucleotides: TGTGCCAGCAGTTACTCGGCGGGACAGGGGTACGAGCAGTACTTC.